This T cell receptor (beta chain) was obtained from a study of graft-versus-host responses after intestinal transplantation. Study details: Recipients got multivisceral, liver-intestinal, or isolated intestinal transplants. Whole-study findings and limits: GvH clones were identified in recipient marrow, with some first appearing in ileum or blood. Patients who carried graft-donor T cell macrochimerism also had high graft-versus-host to host-versus-graft clonal ratios in their allografts.

A word on this clone: Its antigen remains unidentified.

The CDR3 extends over 14 amino acids. The germline V gene has CDR1 SEHNR and CDR2 FQNEAQ (reference sequence). V was clipped by 4 bases and J by 0 bases; unmatched bases: 0. Sequencing used immunoSEQ multiplex PCR; TCRdb keeps in-frame clones, though not all of them. This sample has over 40,000 clones, with 65% to 85% found just once. This specimen consisted of unstimulated CD4+ T cells sorted from spleen or lymph node cells, obtained before transplant. V is TRBV7-9 and J is TRBJ1-3, with 7 bases fitting TRBD1. The clonotype was recovered from a human donor who was the organ donor for an intestinal transplant. As DNA, the CDR3 is TGTGCCAGCAGCTCAGGGGGCTCTGGAAACACCATATATTTT. Protein sequence: CASSSGGSGNTIYF.